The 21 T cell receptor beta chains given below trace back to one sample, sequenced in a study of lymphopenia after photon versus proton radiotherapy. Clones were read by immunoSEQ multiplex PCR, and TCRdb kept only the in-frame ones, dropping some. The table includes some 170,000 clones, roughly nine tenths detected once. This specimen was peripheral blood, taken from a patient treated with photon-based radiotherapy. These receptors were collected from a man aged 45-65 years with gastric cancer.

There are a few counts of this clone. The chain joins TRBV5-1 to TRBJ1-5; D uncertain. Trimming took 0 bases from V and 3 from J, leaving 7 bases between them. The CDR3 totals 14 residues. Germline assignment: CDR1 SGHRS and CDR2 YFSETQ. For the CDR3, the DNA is TGCGCCAGCAGCTTGGCCGGCAACAATCAGCCCCAGCATTTT. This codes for CASSLAGNNQPQHF.

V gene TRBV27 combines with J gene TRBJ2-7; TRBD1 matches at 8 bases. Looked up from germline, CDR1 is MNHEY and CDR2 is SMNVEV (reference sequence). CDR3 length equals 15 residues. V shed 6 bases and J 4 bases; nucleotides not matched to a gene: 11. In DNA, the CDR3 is TGTGCCAGCAGCTCCCAGGGGGCCTGGACTTACGAGCAGTACTTC. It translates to CASSSQGAWTYEQYF.

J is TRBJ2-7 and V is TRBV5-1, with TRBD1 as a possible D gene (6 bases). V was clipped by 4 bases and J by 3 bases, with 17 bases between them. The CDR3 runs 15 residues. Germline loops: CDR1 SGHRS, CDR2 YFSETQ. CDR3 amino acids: CASSRRQVTNYEQYF. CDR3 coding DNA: TGCGCCAGCAGCCGCCGACAGGTTACCAACTACGAGCAGTACTTC.

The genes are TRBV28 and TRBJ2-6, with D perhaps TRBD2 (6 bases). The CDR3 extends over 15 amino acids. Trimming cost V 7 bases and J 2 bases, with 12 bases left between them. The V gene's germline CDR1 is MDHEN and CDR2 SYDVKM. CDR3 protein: CASIRRGPGANVLTF. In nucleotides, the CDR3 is TGTGCCAGCATCAGGAGGGGCCCTGGGGCCAACGTCCTGACTTTC.

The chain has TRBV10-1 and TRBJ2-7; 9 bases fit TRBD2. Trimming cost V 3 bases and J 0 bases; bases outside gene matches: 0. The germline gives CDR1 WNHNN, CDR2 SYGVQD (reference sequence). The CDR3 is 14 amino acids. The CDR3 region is CASSEAGGSYEQYF. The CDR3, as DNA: TGCGCCAGCAGTGAAGCGGGAGGCTCCTACGAGCAGTACTTC.

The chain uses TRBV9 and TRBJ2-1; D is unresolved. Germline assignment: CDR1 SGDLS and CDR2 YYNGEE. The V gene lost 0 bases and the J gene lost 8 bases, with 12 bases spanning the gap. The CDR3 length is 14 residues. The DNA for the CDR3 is TGTGCCAGCAGCGTAGGATCCGCCCGGGATGAGCAGTTCTTC. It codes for CASSVGSARDEQFF.

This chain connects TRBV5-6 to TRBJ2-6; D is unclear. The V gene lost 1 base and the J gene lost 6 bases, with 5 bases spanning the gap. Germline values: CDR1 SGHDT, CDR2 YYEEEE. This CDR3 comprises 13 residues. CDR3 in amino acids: CASSLNKANVLTF. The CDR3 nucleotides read TGTGCCAGCAGCTTGAACAAGGCCAACGTCCTGACTTTC.

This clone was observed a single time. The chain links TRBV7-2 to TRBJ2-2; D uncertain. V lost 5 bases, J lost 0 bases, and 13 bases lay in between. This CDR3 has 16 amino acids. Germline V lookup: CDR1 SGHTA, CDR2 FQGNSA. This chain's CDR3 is CASSRTGIANTGELFF. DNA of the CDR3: TGTGCCAGCAGCCGAACCGGCATTGCGAACACCGGGGAGCTGTTTTTT.

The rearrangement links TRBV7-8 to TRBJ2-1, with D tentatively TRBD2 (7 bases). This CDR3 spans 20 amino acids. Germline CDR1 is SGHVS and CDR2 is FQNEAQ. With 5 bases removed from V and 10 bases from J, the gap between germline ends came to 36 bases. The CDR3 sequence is CASSPGWGGKDAGVTWEQFF. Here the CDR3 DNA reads TGTGCCAGCAGCCCCGGATGGGGGGGCAAGGATGCGGGAGTGACCTGGGAGCAGTTCTTC.

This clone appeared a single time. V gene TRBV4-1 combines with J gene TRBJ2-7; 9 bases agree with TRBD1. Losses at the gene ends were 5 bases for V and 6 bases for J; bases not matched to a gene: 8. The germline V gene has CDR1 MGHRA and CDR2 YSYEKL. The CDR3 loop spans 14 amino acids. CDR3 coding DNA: TGCGCCAGCAGCTTAGCACAGGGGGCCGGCGAGCAGTACTTC. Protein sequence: CASSLAQGAGEQYF.

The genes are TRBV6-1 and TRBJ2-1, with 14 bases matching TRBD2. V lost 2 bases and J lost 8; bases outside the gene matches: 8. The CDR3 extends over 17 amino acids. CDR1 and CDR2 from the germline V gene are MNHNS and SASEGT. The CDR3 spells CASSERLAGGSRDEQFF. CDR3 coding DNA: TGTGCCAGCAGTGAAAGACTAGCGGGAGGGTCTAGGGATGAGCAGTTCTTC.

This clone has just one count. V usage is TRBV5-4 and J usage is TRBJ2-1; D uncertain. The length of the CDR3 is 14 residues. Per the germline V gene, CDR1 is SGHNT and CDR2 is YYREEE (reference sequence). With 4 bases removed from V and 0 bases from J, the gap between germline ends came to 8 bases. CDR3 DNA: TGTGCCAGCAGCGCTGAAAGCTCCTACAATGAGCAGTTCTTC. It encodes CASSAESSYNEQFF.

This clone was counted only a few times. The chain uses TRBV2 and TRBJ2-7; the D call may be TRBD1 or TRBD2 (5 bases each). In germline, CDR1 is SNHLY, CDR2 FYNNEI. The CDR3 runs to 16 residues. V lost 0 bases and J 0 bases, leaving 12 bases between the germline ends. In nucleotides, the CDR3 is TGTGCCAGCAGTGAAGCCGAGGGGTTCCTCTCCTACGAGCAGTACTTC. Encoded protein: CASSEAEGFLSYEQYF.

The CDR3 bases are TGTGCCAGCGGGCGGGAGCCCTACGAGCAGTACTTC. Residues: CASGREPYEQYF. This chain links TRBV7-9 with TRBJ2-7, with TRBD2 identical over 7 bases. There are 12 residues in the CDR3. V was pared by 8 bases and J by 2 bases, with 3 bases of the junction left unmatched. Germline V CDR1 and CDR2: SEHNR, FQNEAQ (reference sequence).

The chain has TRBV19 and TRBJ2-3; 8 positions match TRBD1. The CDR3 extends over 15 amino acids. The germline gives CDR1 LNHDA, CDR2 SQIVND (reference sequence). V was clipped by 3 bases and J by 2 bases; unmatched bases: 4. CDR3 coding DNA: TGTGCCAGTAGTATCAGGGACAGGCCCACAGATACGCAGTATTTT. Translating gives CASSIRDRPTDTQYF. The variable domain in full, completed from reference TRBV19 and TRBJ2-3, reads DGGITQSPKYLFRKEGQNVTLSCEQNLNHDAMYWYRQDPGQGLRLIYYSQIVNDFQKGDIAEGYSVSREKKESFPLTVTSAQKNPTAFYLCASSIRDRPTDTQYFGPGTRLTVL.

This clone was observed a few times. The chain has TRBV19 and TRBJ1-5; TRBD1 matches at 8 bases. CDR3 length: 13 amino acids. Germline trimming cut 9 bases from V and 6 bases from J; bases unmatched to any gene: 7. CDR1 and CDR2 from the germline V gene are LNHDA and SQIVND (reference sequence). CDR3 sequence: CASSGQGGQPQHF. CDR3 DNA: TGTGCCAGCTCAGGACAGGGCGGTCAGCCCCAGCATTTT.

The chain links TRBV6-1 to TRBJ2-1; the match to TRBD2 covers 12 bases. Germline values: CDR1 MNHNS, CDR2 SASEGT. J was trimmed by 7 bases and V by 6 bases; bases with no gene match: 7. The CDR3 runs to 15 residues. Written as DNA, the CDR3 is TGTGCCAGCAGGAGACTAGCGGGAGCAATTAATGAGCAGTTCTTC. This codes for CASRRLAGAINEQFF.

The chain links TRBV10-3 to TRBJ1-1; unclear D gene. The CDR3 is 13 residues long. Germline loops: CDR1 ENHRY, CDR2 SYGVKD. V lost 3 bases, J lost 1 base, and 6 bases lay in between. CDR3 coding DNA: TGTGCCATCAGTGACGGGAAGAACACTGAAGCTTTCTTT. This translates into CAISDGKNTEAFF.

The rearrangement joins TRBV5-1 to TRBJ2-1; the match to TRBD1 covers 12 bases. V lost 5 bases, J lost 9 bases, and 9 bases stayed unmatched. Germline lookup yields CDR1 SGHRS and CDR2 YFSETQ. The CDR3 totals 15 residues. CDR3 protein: CASSRSGTGGGEQFF. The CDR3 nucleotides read TGCGCCAGCAGTCGTTCCGGGACAGGGGGCGGTGAGCAGTTCTTC.

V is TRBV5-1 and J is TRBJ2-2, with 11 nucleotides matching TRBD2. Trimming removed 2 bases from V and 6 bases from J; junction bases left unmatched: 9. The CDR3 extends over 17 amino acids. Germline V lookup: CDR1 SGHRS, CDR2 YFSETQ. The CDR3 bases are TGCGCCAGCAGCTTACTAGCGGGAGAGCTGTTACCCGGGGAGCTGTTTTTT. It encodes CASSLLAGELLPGELFF.

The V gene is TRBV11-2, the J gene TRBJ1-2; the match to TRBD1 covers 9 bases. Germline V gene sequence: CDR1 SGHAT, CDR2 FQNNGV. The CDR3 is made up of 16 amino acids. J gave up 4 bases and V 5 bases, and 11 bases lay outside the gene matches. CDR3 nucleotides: TGTGCCAGCAGCCTGTCCCGGGACAGGGATCTCTATGGCTACACCTTC. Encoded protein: CASSLSRDRDLYGYTF.